These 19 T cell receptor beta chains were all obtained from the same sample, sequenced in a study of T cell repertoires in cytomegalovirus infection (dated by TCRdb to the late 2010s). The sequencer was an Illumina HiSeq 1500. TCRdb cleaned the public reads at Q25 with fastp, built clones with MiXCR and kept in-frame beta chains. Merged by CDR3 protein, the rows form single entries marked with the most common genes and DNA. The sample profile shows 490,000 or so distinct CDR3 sequences; 10% to 12% of them were found once. The ten largest clones take up roughly 10% of the sample. Sample: PBMCs. The source is a human donor in good health (CMV status not recorded). Some clones in this sample may be carry-over from other donors' samples.

This clonotype was seen repeatedly, ten times or more. This rearrangement joins TRBV6-2 or TRBV6-3 to TRBJ1-4, with 9 bases aligning to TRBD1. Unmatched junction bases numbered 10, after V lost 4 bases and J lost 4 bases. The CDR3 contains 17 residues. From germline, CDR1 is MNHEY and CDR2 SVGEGT. The CDR3 sequence: CASSSHRDRVINEKLFF. The CDR3 DNA sequence: TGTGCCAGCAGTTCCCACCGGGACAGGGTTATTAATGAAAAACTGTTTTTT.

This clonotype was observed once. This rearrangement joins TRBV19 to TRBJ2-1; TRBD2 matches at 7 bases. V gave up 3 bases and J gave up 6 bases; unmatched junction bases: 14. The CDR3 totals 17 residues. Germline CDR1 is LNHDA and CDR2 is SQIVND (reference sequence). This CDR3 is CASSMYPSGRPGNEQFF. The CDR3 coding sequence is TGTGCCAGTAGTATGTATCCTAGCGGCCGCCCGGGCAATGAGCAGTTCTTC.

The chain has TRBV20-1 and TRBJ2-2; perhaps D is TRBD1 or TRBD2 (5 bases each). This CDR3 comprises 13 residues. CDR1 DFQATT and CDR2 SNEGSKA come from the germline V gene (reference sequence). Trimming removed 4 bases at V and 2 bases at J, with 8 bases between. The CDR3 DNA is TGCAGTGCTACTGGGACCAACACCGGGGAGCTGTTTTTT. Its translation: CSATGTNTGELFF.

With respect to this clonotype: This may come from a read error, since a much larger clone is one base off. This rearrangement joins TRBV19 to TRBJ1-1; D not resolved. Germline V gene data show CDR1 as LNHDA and CDR2 as SQIVND (reference sequence). This CDR3 spans 14 amino acids. CDR3 region: CANSISGLNTEAFF. CDR3 nucleotides: TGTGCCAATAGTATATCGGGGTTGAACACTGAAGCTTTCTTT.

This clonotype was detected ten times or more. This rearrangement joins TRBV2 to TRBJ1-5; no definite D call. Germline assignment: CDR1 SNHLY and CDR2 FYNNEI. The CDR3 contains 14 residues. Trimming took off 0 bases at V and 1 base at J, with 4 bases between the two ends. The CDR3 spells CASSEATSNQPQHF. CDR3 coding DNA: TGTGCCAGCAGTGAAGCGACCAGCAATCAGCCCCAGCATTTT.

This clonotype was observed a few times. The chain is built from TRBV30 and TRBJ2-6, with 9 positions matching TRBD1. V dropped 2 bases and J dropped 3; count of bases not matched to a gene: 8. Germline V CDR1 and CDR2: GTSNPN, SVGIG (reference sequence). The length of the CDR3 is 17 residues. The CDR3 coding sequence is TGTGCCTGGAGTCGGACAGGGGCTCTGGGTGGGGCCAACGTCCTGACTTTC. It codes for CAWSRTGALGGANVLTF.

In its sample, this clonotype was seen many times. The chain combines TRBV19 with TRBJ1-5; D is unclear. CDR1 and CDR2 (germline): LNHDA, SQIVND (reference sequence). The CDR3 runs 15 residues. V lost 6 bases and J lost 3, with 15 bases in between. CDR3 protein: CASSQLGQLNQPQHF. DNA of the CDR3: TGTGCCAGTAGCCAACTTGGTCAACTCAATCAGCCCCAGCATTTT.

This clonotype was seen a few times. V is TRBV20-1 and J is TRBJ2-3; 10 bases agree with TRBD2. Trimming removed 4 bases from V and 7 bases from J; junction bases left unmatched: 8. Looked up from germline, CDR1 is DFQATT and CDR2 is SNEGSKA (reference sequence). This CDR3 has 14 residues. The CDR3 DNA follows: TGCAGTGCTACGAGCGGGGGGGCTGGACATACGCAGTATTTT. It codes for CSATSGGAGHTQYF.

This rearrangement joins TRBV9 to TRBJ2-1; 8 nucleotides match TRBD2. CDR1 and CDR2 from the germline V gene are SGDLS and YYNGEE. V shed 4 bases, J shed 2 bases, and the junction held 11 bases outside the gene matches. CDR3 size: 17 residues. CDR3: CASSLATKRETYNEQFF. The CDR3 nucleotides are TGTGCCAGCAGCCTAGCTACAAAGCGGGAGACCTACAATGAGCAGTTCTTC.

This clonotype was counted many times. V is TRBV7-7 and J is TRBJ2-1, with D possibly TRBD1 on 6 matching bases. Germline CDR1 reads SSHAT; CDR2 reads FNYEAQ (reference sequence). Trimming left V 10 bases short and J 5 bases short, with 12 bases between. The CDR3 has 12 residues. CDR3 nucleotide sequence: TGTGCCACTTCGGACAGAAACAATGAGCAGTTCTTC. Encoded protein: CATSDRNNEQFF. Supplemented by reference TRBV7-7 and TRBJ2-1, the full variable domain reads GAGVSQSPRYKVTKRGQDVTLRCDPISSHATLYWYQQALGQGPEFLTYFNYEAQPDKSGLPSDRFSAERPEGSISTLTIQRTEQRDSAMYRCATSDRNNEQFFGPGTRLTVL.

The sample holds a few counts of this clonotype. The chain couples TRBV6-6 to TRBJ1-5; TRBD1 might be the D (6 bases). V lost 6 bases and J lost 4, with 13 bases in between. This CDR3 comprises 14 residues. Germline V gene sequence: CDR1 MNHNY, CDR2 SVGAGI (reference sequence). The CDR3 reads CASRGGAGNQPQHF. In DNA form, the CDR3 reads TGTGCCAGCAGGGGGGGGGCAGGAAATCAGCCCCAGCATTTT.

This clonotype was recorded at least ten times. The J gene is TRBJ1-4, the V gene TRBV28; D is possibly TRBD1 (6 bases). Trimming left V 4 bases short and J 0 bases short, with 12 bases between. The CDR3 consists of 16 residues. Looked up from germline, CDR1 is MDHEN and CDR2 is SYDVKM. The CDR3 nucleotides are TGTGCCAGCAGTTCTGGGACACCAGCAACTAATGAAAAACTGTTTTTT. This codes for CASSSGTPATNEKLFF.

In its sample, this clonotype was seen many times. This chain joins TRBV7-3 and TRBJ2-5; 10 nucleotides line up with TRBD2. The CDR3 spans 15 residues. The V gene's germline CDR1 is SGHTA and CDR2 FQGTGA. J lost 5 bases, V lost 5 bases, and 8 bases had no gene match. The CDR3 sequence: CASSSSGGPIETQYF. CDR3 in DNA: TGTGCCAGCAGCAGTAGCGGGGGGCCCATTGAGACCCAGTACTTC.

This clonotype was seen repeatedly, ten times or more. The V call is TRBV7-2, the J call TRBJ1-5; D gene unclear. The germline V and J ends were trimmed by 1 base and 6 bases, with 10 bases remaining between them. The V gene's germline CDR1 is SGHTA and CDR2 FQGNSA. CDR3 length equals 14 residues. The CDR3 bases are TGTGCCAGCAGCTTAGGACAAACGTTTCAGCCCCAGCATTTT. Protein product: CASSLGQTFQPQHF.

This clonotype was seen ten or more times. V gene TRBV7-3 combines with J gene TRBJ2-1, with a weak D call TRBD2 (6 bases). Germline V CDR1 and CDR2: SGHTA, FQGTGA. Between the trimmed V and J ends, which lost 2 bases and 6 bases, there was a span of 8 bases. CDR3 length equals 13 residues. The CDR3 reads CASSLGGFNEQFF. In DNA, the CDR3 is TGTGCCAGCAGCTTAGGGGGGTTCAATGAGCAGTTCTTC. The whole variable domain, remainder taken from reference TRBV7-3 and TRBJ2-1, is GAGVSQTPSNKVTEKGKYVELRCDPISGHTALYWYRQSLGQGPEFLIYFQGTGAADDSGLPNDRFFAVRPEGSVSTLKIQRTERGDSAVYLCASSLGGFNEQFFGPGTRLTVL.

There are many counts of this clonotype. The CDR3 DNA is TGCAGTGCTAGGTCAGGTGGGCAGACTGGAAACACCATATATTTT. Translated, it gives CSARSGGQTGNTIYF. The chain has TRBV20-1 and TRBJ1-3; D is unresolved. The V and J ends lost 3 bases and 2 bases respectively, with 14 bases between them. Germline V gives CDR1 DFQATT, CDR2 SNEGSKA (reference sequence). CDR3 size: 15 residues.

The sample holds many counts of this clonotype. The V gene is TRBV6-6, the J gene TRBJ1-1, with no clear D. The CDR3 extends over 13 amino acids. Trimming removed 2 bases from V and 1 base from J, with 5 bases in between. Germline V CDR1 and CDR2: MNHNY, SVGAGI (reference sequence). DNA of the CDR3: TGTGCCAGCAGTTACACGAGGAACACTGAAGCTTTCTTT. Amino acids: CASSYTRNTEAFF.

There are many counts of this clonotype. The rearrangement links TRBV6-2 or TRBV6-3 to TRBJ2-3, with TRBD1 matching over 7 bases. The germline V gene has CDR1 MNHEY and CDR2 SVGEGT. J gave up 6 bases and V 6 bases, and 12 bases lay outside the gene matches. The CDR3 covers 15 residues. The CDR3 nucleotides read TGTGCCAGCAGCAACGAACTACAGGGGATTGATACGCAGTATTTT. This codes for CASSNELQGIDTQYF.

This clonotype was recorded many times. The V and J genes are TRBV9 and TRBJ2-1; no firm D call. The V gene's germline CDR1 is SGDLS and CDR2 YYNGEE. The CDR3 is 13 amino acids. V was clipped by 3 bases and J by 7 bases, with 11 bases between them. CDR3: CASSAPKLNEQFF. DNA for the CDR3: TGTGCCAGCAGCGCCCCTAAGCTTAATGAGCAGTTCTTC.